This T cell receptor (beta chain) was captured in a study of response to subunit inactivated influenza vaccine. Study-wide results and limits: Authors suggested few new T cells are recruited by each seasonal influenza vaccination.

This CDR3 spans 12 amino acids. Germline V gene sequence: CDR1 DFQATT, CDR2 SNEGSKA (reference sequence). V was cut by 4 bases and J by 4 bases, with 7 bases left in between. TCRdb fed the RT-PCR reads into MiXCR, producing one record per CDR3 protein. The repertoire consists of 860,000 or so distinct CDR3 sequences, with around 21% occurring once and the leading ten covering about a tenth. This clonotype occurred a few times. The antigen remains undetermined. This receptor was obtained from a man between 50 and 59 years old who received an inactivated influenza vaccine. The chain employs TRBV20-1 and TRBJ2-2, with D unclear. This specimen was PBMCs from blood, taken 4 to 6 days after vaccination. The CDR3 protein is CSATGATGELFF. The DNA of the CDR3 is TGCAGTGCTACCGGAGCCACCGGGGAGCTGTTTTTT.